The text below deals with one T cell receptor (beta chain). This sample was included in a study of blood T cell repertoires in COVID-19. About the study: Samples representing acute and convalescent COVID-19 were sourced from the United States, Italy and Spain. PBMCs, B-cell-depleted T cells, or T cells provided the cDNA or gDNA that made up the material.

Original analysis: Estimation of nucleated cell counts was performed using reference gene primer amplification. This table comes from immunoSEQ multiplex PCR, and its TCRdb copy is limited to in-frame clones, with some not included. V, J and clone size are those of that table, while D and trimming were read from the DNA. The data show 1,900 or so clones, with 69% seen just once and around 24% held by the top ten. The CDR3 has 16 amino acids. Germline CDR1 is SGHVS and CDR2 is FQNEAQ. V dropped 5 bases and J dropped 5 bases, with 20 bases sitting between them. The sample consisted of peripheral blood. The chain joins TRBV7-8 to TRBJ2-3, with D tentatively TRBD2 (6 bases). The source is a man in his sixties or seventies with active COVID-19. The chain's CDR3 is CASSPLGLLRRDTQYF. The CDR3 DNA sequence: TGTGCCAGCAGCCCCCTGGGACTGCTAAGGAGAGATACGCAGTATTTT.